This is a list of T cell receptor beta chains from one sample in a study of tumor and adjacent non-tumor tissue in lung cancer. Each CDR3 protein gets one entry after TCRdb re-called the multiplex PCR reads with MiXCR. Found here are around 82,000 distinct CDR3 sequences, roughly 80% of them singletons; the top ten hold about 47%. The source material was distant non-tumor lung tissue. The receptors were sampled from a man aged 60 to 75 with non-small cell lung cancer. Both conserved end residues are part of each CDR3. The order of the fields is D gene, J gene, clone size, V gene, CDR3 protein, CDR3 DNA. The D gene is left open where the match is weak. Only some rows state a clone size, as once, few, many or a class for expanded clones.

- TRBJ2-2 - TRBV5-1 CASSEDSGTSNTGELFF TGCGCCAGCAGCGAAGACTCCGGGACATCGAACACAGGGGAGCTGTTTTTT
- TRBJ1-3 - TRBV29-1 CSVDSGGGNTIYF TGCAGCGTTGATTCCGGGGGCGGAAACACCATATATTTT
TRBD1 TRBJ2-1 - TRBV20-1 CSARSRTGSGRGERFF TGCAGTGCTCGGAGCCGGACAGGAAGTGGGAGAGGTGAGCGGTTCTTC
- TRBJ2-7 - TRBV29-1 CGVVQHEQYF TGCGGCGTTGTTCAGCACGAGCAATACTTC
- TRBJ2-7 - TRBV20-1 CIAGPAGGDEQYF TGCATTGCCGGCCCAGCTGGAGGAGACGAGCAGTACTTC
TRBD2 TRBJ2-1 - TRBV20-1 CSALRLASSYNERFF TGCAGTGCTCTGCGACTAGCAAGCTCCTACAATGAGCGGTTCTTC
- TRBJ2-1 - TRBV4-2 CASSQSGTSRFF TGTGCCAGCAGTCAATCCGGGACTTCTCGGTTCTTC
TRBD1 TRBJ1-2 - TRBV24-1 CATSDLDRYDGYGYIF TGTGCCACCAGTGATCTGGACAGGTATGATGGCTATGGCTACATCTTC
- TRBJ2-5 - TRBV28 CASSLSSRGETQYF TGTGCCAGCAGTTTGAGCTCCCGGGGGGAGACCCAGTACTTC
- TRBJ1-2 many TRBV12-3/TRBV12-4 CASRPRFGYGHTF TGTGCCAGCCGACCCCGATTTGGATATGGCCACACCTTC
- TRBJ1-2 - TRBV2 CVSSEPTGKGSYTF TGTGTCAGCAGTGAACCTACAGGGAAGGGGAGCTACACCTTT
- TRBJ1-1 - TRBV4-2 CASSQVGHLENVEAFF TGTGCCAGCAGCCAAGTCGGACATCTTGAGAACGTTGAAGCTTTCTTT
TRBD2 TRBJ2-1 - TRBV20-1 CSDPGLASYNEQFF TGCAGTGACCCCGGACTAGCATCCTACAATGAGCAGTTCTTC
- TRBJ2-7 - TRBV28 CASYTTGTQGSYEQYF TGTGCCAGCTACACTACGGGAACTCAAGGCTCCTACGAGCAGTACTTC
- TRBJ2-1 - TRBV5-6 CASSRGSEQFF TGTGCCAGCAGTCGCGGAAGTGAGCAGTTCTTC
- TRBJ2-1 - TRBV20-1 CSVRDSGTRTPYNEHFF TGCAGTGTTAGAGATAGTGGGACCAGGACGCCCTACAATGAGCATTTTTTC